This T cell receptor (beta chain) stems from a study of OX40 agonist ivuxolimab in advanced cancers. Concerning this clone itself: Its antigen is not identified.

Sequencing was performed with immunoSEQ multiplex PCR; in TCRdb, only in-frame clones are kept and a portion is missing. The sample has approximately 82,000 clones; 94% are singletons. V was trimmed by 0 bases and J by 3 bases, leaving 5 bases between them. The CDR3 totals 13 residues. Germline V gene sequence: CDR1 MNHEY, CDR2 SVGAGI. Findings and caveats of the study: At 0.1 to 3.0 mg/kg, clonal expansion of CD4+ and CD8+ blood T cells had occurred by week 6.

The receptor comes from an adult with an advanced solid tumor such as melanoma, head and neck, liver or kidney cancer. The rearrangement joins TRBV6-5 to TRBJ2-5; no clear D gene. The sequenced sample was CD4+ or CD8+ T cells sorted from blood, obtained in a trial of the OX40 agonist ivuxolimab. The CDR3 DNA is TGTGCCAGCAGTTACTCGCCAGAAGAGACCCAGTACTTC. This sequence encodes CASSYSPEETQYF.